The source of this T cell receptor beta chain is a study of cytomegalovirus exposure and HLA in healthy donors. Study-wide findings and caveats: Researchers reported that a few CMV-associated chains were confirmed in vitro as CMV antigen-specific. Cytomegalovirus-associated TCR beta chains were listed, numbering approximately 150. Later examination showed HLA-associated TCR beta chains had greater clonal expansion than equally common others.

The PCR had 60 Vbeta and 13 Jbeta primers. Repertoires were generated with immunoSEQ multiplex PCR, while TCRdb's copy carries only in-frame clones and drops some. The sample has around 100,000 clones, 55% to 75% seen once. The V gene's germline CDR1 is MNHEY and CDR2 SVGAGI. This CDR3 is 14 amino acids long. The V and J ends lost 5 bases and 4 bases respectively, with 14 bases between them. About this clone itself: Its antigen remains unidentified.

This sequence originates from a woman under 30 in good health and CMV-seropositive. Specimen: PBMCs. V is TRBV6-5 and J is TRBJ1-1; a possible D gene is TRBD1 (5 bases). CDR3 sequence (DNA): TGTGCCAGCAGTGAGACAGCTCCCGGCACTGAAGCTTTCTTT. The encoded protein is CASSETAPGTEAFF.